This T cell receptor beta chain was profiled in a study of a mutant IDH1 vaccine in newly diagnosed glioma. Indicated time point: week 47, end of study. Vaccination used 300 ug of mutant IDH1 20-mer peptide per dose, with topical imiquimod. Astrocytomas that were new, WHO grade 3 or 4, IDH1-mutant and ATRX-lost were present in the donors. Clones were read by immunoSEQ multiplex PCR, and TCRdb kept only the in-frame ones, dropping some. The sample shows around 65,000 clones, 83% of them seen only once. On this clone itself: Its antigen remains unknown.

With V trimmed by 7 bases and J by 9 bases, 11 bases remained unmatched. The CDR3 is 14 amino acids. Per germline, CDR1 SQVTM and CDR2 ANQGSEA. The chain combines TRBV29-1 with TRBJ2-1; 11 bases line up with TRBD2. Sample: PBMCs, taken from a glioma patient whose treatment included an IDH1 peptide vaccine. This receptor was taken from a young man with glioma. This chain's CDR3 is CSGGELAGDGEQFF. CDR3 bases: TGCAGCGGGGGCGAACTAGCGGGGGATGGTGAGCAGTTCTTC.